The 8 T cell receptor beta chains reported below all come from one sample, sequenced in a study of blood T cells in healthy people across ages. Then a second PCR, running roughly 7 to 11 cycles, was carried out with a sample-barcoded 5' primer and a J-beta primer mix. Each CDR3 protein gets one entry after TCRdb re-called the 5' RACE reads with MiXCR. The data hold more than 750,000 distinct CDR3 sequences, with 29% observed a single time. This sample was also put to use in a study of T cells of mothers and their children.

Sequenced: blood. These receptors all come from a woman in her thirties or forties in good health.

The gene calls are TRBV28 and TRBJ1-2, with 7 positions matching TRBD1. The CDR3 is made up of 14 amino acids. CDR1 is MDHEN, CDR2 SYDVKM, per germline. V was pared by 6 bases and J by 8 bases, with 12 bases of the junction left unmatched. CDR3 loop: CASRFAGGTRGYTF. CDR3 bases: TGTGCCAGCAGGTTCGCAGGGGGTACGCGAGGCTACACCTTC.

The CDR3 nucleotides read TGCGCCAGCAGCCAAGAGAAAGCGGGGGGTCCCCAAGAGACCCAGTACTTC. Protein product: CASSQEKAGGPQETQYF. The chain is built from TRBV4-1 and TRBJ2-5; 9 nucleotides agree with TRBD2. Germline CDR1 is MGHRA and CDR2 is YSYEKL. V shed 0 bases, J shed 1 base, and the junction held 6 bases outside the gene matches. CDR3 size: 17 residues.

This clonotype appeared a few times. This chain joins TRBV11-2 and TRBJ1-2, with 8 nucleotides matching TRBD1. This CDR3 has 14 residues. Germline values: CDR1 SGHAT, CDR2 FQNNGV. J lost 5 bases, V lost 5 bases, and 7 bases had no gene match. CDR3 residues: CASSRRTGSYGYTF. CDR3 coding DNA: TGTGCCAGCAGCCGTAGGACAGGGAGTTATGGCTACACCTTC.

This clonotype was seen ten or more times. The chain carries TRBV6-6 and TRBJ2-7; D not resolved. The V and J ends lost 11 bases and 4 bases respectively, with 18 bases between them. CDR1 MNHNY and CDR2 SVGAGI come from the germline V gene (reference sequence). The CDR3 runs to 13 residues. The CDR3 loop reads CASSVTLSYEQYF. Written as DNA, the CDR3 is TGTGCCTCCAGCGTAACATTATCTTACGAGCAGTACTTC.

In DNA form, the CDR3 reads TGTGCCAGCAGTTCCATCGGCCGTATCGGGACTAGCACAGATACGCAGTATTTT. Translated: CASSSIGRIGTSTDTQYF. The chain combines TRBV12-3 or TRBV12-4 with TRBJ2-3; possibly TRBD2 for D (6 bases). This CDR3 spans 18 amino acids. The V end was cut by 4 bases, the J end by 0 bases, with 20 bases between.

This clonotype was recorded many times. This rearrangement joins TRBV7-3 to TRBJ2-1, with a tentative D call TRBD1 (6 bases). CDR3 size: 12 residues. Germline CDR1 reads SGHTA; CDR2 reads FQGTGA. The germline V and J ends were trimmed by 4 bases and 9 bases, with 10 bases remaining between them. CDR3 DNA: TGTGCCAGCAGCTATACAGGGCGTGAGCAGTTCTTC. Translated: CASSYTGREQFF. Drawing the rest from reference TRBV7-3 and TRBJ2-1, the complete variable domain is GAGVSQTPSNKVTEKGKYVELRCDPISGHTALYWYRQSLGQGPEFLIYFQGTGAADDSGLPNDRFFAVRPEGSVSTLKIQRTERGDSAVYLCASSYTGREQFFGPGTRLTVL.

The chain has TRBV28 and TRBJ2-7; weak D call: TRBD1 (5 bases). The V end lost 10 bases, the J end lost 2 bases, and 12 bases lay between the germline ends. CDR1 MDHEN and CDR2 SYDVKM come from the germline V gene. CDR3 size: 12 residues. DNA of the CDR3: TGTGCCACCCAAGGGGATCCCTACGAGCAGTACTTC. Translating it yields CATQGDPYEQYF.

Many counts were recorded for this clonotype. The CDR3 DNA sequence: TGCAGCGTTGAAGATCTGGCAGCGAAGACCCAGTACTTC. Its protein is CSVEDLAAKTQYF. The rearrangement joins TRBV29-1 to TRBJ2-5; D call uncertain. Looked up from germline, CDR1 is SQVTM and CDR2 is ANQGSEA. V gave up 0 bases and J gave up 6 bases, with 11 bases separating them. This CDR3 comprises 13 residues.